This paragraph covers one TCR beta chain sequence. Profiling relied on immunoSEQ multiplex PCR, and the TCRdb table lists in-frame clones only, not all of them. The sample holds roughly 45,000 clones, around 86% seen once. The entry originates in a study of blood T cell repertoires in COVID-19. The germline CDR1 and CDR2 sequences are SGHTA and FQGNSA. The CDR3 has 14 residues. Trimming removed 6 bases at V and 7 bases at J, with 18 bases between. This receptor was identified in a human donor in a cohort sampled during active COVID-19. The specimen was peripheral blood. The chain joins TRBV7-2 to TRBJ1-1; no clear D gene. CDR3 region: CASRLDSGSHEAFF. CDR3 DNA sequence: TGTGCCAGCAGGTTGGACTCTGGTTCTCATGAAGCTTTCTTT.